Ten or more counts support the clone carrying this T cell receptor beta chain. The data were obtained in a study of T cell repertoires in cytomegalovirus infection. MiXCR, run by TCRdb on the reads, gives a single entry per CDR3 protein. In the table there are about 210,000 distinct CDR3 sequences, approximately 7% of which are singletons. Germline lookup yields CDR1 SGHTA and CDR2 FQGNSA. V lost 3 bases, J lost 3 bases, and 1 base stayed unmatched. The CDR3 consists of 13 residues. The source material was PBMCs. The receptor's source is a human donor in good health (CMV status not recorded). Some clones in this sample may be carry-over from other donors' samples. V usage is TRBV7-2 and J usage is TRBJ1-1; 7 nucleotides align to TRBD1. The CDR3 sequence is CASSFQGDTEAFF. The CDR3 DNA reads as TGTGCCAGCAGCTTCCAGGGGGACACTGAAGCTTTCTTT.